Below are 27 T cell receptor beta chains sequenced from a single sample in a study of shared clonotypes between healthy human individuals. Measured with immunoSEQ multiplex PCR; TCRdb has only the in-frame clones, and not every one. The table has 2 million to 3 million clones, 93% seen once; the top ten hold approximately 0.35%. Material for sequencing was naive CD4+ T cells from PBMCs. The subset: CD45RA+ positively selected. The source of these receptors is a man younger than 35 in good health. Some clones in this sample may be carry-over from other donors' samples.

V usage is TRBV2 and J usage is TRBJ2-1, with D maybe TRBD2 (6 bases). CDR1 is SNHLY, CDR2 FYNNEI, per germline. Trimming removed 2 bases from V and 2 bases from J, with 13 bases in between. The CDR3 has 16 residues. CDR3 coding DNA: TGTGCCAGCAGTGAAAGGTTCCTAGCGACCTACAATGAGCAGTTCTTC. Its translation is CASSERFLATYNEQFF.

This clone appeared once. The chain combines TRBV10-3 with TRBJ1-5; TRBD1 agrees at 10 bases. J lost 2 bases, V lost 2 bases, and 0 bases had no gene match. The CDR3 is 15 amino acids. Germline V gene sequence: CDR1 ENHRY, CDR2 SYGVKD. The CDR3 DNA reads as TGTGCCATCAGTGAGGGGACAGGGGGCAATCAGCCCCAGCATTTT. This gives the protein CAISEGTGGNQPQHF.

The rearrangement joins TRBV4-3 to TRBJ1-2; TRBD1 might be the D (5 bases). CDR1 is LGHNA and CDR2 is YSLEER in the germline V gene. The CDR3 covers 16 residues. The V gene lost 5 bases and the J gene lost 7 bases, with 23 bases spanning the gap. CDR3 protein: CASSTAGGRSVSGYTF. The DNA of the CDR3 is TGCGCCAGCAGCACGGCGGGGGGTCGGTCCGTTTCTGGCTACACCTTC.

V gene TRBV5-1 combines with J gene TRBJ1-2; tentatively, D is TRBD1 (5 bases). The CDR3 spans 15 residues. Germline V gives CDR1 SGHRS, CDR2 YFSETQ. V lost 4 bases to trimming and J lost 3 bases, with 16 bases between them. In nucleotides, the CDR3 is TGCGCCAGCAGCCAGGTCTCCGGGACTTACTATGGCTACACCTTC. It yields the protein CASSQVSGTYYGYTF.

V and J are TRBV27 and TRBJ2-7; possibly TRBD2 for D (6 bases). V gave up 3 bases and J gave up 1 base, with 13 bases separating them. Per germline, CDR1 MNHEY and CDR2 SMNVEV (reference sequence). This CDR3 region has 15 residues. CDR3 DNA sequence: TGTGCCAGCAGTTTCGATAGCGGCCGATCCTACGAGCAGTACTTC. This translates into CASSFDSGRSYEQYF.

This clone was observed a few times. CDR3 coding DNA: TGTGCCAGCAGTGGGGGGAATAATCAGCCCCAGCATTTT. It encodes CASSGGNNQPQHF. J is TRBJ1-5 and V is TRBV2; D might be TRBD1 (5 bases). Trimming removed 4 bases at V and 4 bases at J, with 8 bases between. CDR1 and CDR2 (germline): SNHLY, FYNNEI. This CDR3 contains 13 residues. The variable domain in full, with the rest retrieved from reference TRBV2 and TRBJ1-5, is EPEVTQTPSHQVTQMGQEVILRCVPISNHLYFYWYRQILGQKVEFLVSFYNNEISEKSEIFDDQFSVERPDGSNFTLKIRSTKLEDSAMYFCASSGGNNQPQHFGDGTRLSIL.

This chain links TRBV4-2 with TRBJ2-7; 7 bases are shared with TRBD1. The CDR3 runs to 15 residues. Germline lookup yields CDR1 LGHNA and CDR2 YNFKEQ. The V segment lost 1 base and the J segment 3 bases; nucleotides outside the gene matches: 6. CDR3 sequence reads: CASSQAPGQSYEQYF. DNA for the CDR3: TGTGCCAGCAGCCAAGCCCCGGGACAGAGCTACGAGCAGTACTTC.

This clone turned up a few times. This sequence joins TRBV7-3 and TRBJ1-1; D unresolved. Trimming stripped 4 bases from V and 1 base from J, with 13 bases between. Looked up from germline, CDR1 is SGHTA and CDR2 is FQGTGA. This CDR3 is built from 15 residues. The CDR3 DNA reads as TGTGCCAGCAGCTCCCTAGGGCATGGGAACACTGAAGCTTTCTTT. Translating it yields CASSSLGHGNTEAFF.

CDR3 residues: CASSPGGRGGYTF. CDR3 bases: TGTGCCAGCAGCCCAGGGGGCCGGGGTGGCTACACCTTC. The V and J genes are TRBV7-3 and TRBJ1-2; 8 nucleotides align to TRBD1. Germline values: CDR1 SGHTA, CDR2 FQGTGA. Unmatched junction bases numbered 6, after V lost 5 bases and J lost 7 bases. The CDR3 is 13 amino acids.

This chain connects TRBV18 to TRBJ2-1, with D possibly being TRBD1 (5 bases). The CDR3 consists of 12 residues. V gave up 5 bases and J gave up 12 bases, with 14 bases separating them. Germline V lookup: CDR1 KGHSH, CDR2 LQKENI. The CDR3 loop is CASSKGSLAQFF. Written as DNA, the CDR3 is TGTGCCAGCTCAAAGGGGTCCCTGGCGCAGTTCTTC.

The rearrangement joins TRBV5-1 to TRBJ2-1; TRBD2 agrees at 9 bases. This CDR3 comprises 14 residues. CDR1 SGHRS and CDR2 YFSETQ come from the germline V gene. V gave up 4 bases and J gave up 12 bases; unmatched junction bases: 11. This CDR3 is CASSTTSGPAGQFF. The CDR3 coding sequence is TGCGCCAGCAGCACGACTAGCGGACCCGCCGGGCAGTTCTTC.

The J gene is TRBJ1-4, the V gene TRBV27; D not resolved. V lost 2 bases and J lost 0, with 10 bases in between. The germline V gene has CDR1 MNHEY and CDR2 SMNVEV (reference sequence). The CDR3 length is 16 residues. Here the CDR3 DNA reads TGTGCCAGCAGTTTAATGGACCCCTCAACTAATGAAAAACTGTTTTTT. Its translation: CASSLMDPSTNEKLFF.

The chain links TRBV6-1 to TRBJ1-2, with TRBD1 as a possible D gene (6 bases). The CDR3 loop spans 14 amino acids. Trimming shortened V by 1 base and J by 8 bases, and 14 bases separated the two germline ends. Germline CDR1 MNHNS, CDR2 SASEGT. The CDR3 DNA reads TGTGCCAGCAGTGAAGATGGGGGCGGGTGGGGCTACACCTTC. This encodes CASSEDGGGWGYTF.

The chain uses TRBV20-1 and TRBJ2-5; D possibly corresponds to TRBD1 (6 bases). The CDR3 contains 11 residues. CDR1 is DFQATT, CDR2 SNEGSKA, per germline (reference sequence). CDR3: CSRGSGETQYF. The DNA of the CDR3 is TGCAGCAGGGGTTCCGGAGAGACCCAGTACTTC.

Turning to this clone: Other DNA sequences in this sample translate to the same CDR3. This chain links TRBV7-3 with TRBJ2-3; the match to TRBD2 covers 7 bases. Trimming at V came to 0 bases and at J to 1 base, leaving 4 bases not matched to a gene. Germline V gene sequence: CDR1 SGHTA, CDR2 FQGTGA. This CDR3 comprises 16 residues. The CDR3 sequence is CASSLTAGAGTDTQYF. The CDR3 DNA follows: TGTGCCAGCAGCTTAACTGCGGGAGCCGGCACAGATACGCAGTATTTT.

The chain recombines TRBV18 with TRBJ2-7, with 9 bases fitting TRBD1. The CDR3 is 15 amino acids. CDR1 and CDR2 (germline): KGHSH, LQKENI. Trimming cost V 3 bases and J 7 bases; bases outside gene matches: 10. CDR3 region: CASSPGTGPGVEQYF. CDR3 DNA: TGTGCCAGCTCACCCGGGACAGGGCCGGGGGTGGAGCAGTACTTC.

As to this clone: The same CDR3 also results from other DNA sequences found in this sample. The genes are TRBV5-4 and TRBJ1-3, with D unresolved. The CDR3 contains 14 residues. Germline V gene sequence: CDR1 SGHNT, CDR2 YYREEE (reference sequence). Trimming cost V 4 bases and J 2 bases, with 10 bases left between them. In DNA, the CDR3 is TGTGCCAGCAGCCTCCGTGGGCCTGGAAACACCATATATTTT. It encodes CASSLRGPGNTIYF.

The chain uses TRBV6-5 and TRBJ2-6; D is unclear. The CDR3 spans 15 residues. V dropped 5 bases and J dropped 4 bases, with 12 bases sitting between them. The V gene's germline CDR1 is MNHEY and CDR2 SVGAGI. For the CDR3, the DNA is TGTGCCAGCAGTATAGACCGTGCCGGGGCCAACGTCCTGACTTTC. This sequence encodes CASSIDRAGANVLTF.

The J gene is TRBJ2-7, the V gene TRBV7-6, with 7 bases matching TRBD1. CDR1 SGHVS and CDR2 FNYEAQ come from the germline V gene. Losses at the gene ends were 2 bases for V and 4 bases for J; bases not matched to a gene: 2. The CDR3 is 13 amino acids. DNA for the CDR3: TGTGCCAGCAGCTTAAACAGGGGTTACGAGCAGTACTTC. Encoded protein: CASSLNRGYEQYF.

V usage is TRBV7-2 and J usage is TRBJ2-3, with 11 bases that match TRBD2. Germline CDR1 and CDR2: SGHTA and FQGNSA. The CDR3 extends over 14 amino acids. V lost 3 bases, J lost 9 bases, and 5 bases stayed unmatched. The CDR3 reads CASSFTSGSITQYF. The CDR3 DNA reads TGTGCCAGCAGCTTCACTAGCGGGAGTATAACGCAGTATTTT.

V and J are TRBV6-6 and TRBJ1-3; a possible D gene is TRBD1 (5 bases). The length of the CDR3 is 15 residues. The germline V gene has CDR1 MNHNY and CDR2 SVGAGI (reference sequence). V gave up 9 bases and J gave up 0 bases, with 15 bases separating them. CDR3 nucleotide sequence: TGTGCCAGTACGGGGGGGGAATACTCTGGAAACACCATATATTTT. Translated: CASTGGEYSGNTIYF.

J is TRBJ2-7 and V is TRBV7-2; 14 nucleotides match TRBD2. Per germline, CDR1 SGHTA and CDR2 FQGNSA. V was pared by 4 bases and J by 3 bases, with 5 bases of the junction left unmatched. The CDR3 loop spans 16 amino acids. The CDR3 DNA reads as TGTGCCAGCAGCTCAGGGACTAGCGGGAGAGGCTACGAGCAGTACTTC. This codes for CASSSGTSGRGYEQYF.

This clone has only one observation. The CDR3, as DNA: TGCAGCGTAAAAGGGCCTGACACAGGCACTGAAGCTTTCTTT. Its translation: CSVKGPDTGTEAFF. The chain uses TRBV29-1 and TRBJ1-1, with D perhaps TRBD1 (5 bases). This CDR3 is 14 amino acids long. CDR1 and CDR2 (germline): SQVTM, ANQGSEA. The germline V and J ends were trimmed by 6 bases and 4 bases, with 18 bases remaining between them.

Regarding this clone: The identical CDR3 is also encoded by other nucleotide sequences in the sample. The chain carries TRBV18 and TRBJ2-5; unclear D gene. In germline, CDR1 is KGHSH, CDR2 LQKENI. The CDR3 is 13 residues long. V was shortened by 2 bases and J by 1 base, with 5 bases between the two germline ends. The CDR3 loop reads CASSPGIQETQYF. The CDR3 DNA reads TGTGCCAGCTCACCAGGGATCCAAGAGACCCAGTACTTC. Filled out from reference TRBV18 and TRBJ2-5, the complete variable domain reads NAGVMQNPRHLVRRRGQEARLRCSPMKGHSHVYWYRQLPEEGLKFMVYLQKENIIDESGMPKERFSAEFPKEGPSILRIQQVVRGDSAAYFCASSPGIQETQYFGPGTRLLVL.

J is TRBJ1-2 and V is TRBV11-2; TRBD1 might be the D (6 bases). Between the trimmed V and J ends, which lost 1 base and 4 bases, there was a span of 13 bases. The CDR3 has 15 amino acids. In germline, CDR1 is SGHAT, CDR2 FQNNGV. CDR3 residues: CASSLVGGAFYGYTF. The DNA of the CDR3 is TGTGCCAGCAGCTTAGTTGGGGGGGCCTTCTATGGCTACACCTTC.

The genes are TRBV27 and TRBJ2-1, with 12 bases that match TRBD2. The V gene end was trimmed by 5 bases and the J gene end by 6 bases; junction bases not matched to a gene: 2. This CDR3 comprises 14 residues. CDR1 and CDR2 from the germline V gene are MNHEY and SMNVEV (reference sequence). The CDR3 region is CASSGGLAGNEQFF. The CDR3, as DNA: TGTGCCAGCAGTGGGGGACTAGCGGGCAATGAGCAGTTCTTC.

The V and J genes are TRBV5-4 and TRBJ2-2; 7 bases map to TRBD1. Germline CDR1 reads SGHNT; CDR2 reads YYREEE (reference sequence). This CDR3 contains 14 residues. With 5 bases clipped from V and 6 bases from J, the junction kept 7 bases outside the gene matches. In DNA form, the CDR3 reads TGTGCCAGCAGACGGGACAGCGTAGCCGGGGAGCTGTTTTTT. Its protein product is CASRRDSVAGELFF.